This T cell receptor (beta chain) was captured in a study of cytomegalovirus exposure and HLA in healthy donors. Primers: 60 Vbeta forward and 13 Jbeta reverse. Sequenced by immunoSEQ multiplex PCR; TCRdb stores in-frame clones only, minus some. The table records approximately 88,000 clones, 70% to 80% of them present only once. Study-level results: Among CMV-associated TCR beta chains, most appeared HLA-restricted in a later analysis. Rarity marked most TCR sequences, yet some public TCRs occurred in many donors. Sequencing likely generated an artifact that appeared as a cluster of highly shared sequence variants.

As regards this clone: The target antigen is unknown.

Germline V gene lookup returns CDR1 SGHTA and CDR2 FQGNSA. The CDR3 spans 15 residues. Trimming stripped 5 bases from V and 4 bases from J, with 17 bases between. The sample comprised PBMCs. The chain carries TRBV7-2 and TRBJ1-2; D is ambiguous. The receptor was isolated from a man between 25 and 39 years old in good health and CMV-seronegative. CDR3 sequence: CASSHSGEFGYGYTF. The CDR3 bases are TGTGCCAGCAGCCATAGCGGGGAGTTTGGCTATGGCTACACCTTC.